Following are 20 T cell receptor beta chains from one sample sequenced in a study of shared clonotypes between healthy human individuals. TCRdb's copy holds only in-frame clones and misses some; the assay was immunoSEQ multiplex PCR. The data contain over 1.5 million clones, 95% to 99% of them singletons. The sequenced sample was naive CD4+ T cells sorted from blood. Noted subset: CD45RA+ positively selected. The receptors come from a man aged 25-45 years in good health.

This chain joins TRBV7-9 and TRBJ2-5; no clear D gene. CDR1 and CDR2 (germline): SEHNR, FQNEAQ (reference sequence). The ends were cut back, 5 bases at V and 4 bases at J, with 17 bases in the middle. The CDR3 has 15 residues. The CDR3 DNA reads TGTGCCAGCAGCCGGTCGCGCGTAGTTACAGAGACCCAGTACTTC. Translation: CASSRSRVVTETQYF.

The genes are TRBV18 and TRBJ2-3, with D hard to call. V was clipped by 0 bases and J by 2 bases, with 12 bases between them. The CDR3 runs 16 residues. The germline V gene encodes CDR1 KGHSH and CDR2 LQKENI. The CDR3 sequence is CASSPPAPRNTDTQYF. The CDR3, as DNA: TGTGCCAGCTCACCACCAGCGCCGCGGAACACAGATACGCAGTATTTT.

The chain employs TRBV2 and TRBJ2-7, with 10 bases identical to TRBD1. Losses at the gene ends were 7 bases for V and 2 bases for J; bases not matched to a gene: 5. This CDR3 has 14 amino acids. Germline V lookup: CDR1 SNHLY, CDR2 FYNNEI. For the CDR3, the DNA is TGTGCCAGCATACCGGGACAGGGGACCTACGAGCAGTACTTC. This codes for CASIPGQGTYEQYF.

The chain has TRBV11-1 and TRBJ2-7; 7 bases line up with TRBD2. The CDR3 is 15 amino acids. The J segment lost 0 bases and the V segment lost 5 bases, leaving 7 bases of the junction unmatched. CDR1 and CDR2 (germline): SGHAT, FQDESV (reference sequence). CDR3 DNA: TGTGCCAGCAGCCCAGGAGGCGGGAGCTCCTACGAGCAGTACTTC. It yields the protein CASSPGGGSSYEQYF.

The chain is built from TRBV6-5 and TRBJ2-5; TRBD1 agrees at 7 bases. Trimming removed 7 bases from V and 8 bases from J; junction bases left unmatched: 7. Germline-derived CDR1 and CDR2 are MNHEY and SVGAGI. The CDR3 runs to 12 residues. CDR3 sequence (DNA): TGTGCCAGCACTCAGGGGGTCCGCACCCAGTACTTC. This codes for CASTQGVRTQYF.

This rearrangement joins TRBV14 to TRBJ2-7; 9 positions agree with TRBD2. This CDR3 has 15 amino acids. V was pared by 4 bases and J by 7 bases, with 11 bases of the junction left unmatched. Germline CDR1 is SGHDN and CDR2 is FVKESK. The CDR3 DNA sequence: TGTGCCAGCAGCCTCCTCGGCGGGAGGGCGGGTGAGCAGTACTTC. Translating gives CASSLLGGRAGEQYF.

The rearrangement uses TRBV5-4 and TRBJ2-1; D is ambiguous. This CDR3 has 12 residues. In germline, CDR1 is SGHNT, CDR2 YYREEE (reference sequence). V was pared by 4 bases and J by 6 bases, with 8 bases between. The CDR3: CASSHPGNEQFF. In DNA, the CDR3 is TGTGCCAGCAGCCACCCTGGCAATGAGCAGTTCTTC.

CDR3 nucleotides: TGTGCCAGCAGCTTAGGTGACAATAGCAATCAGCCCCAGCATTTT. It codes for CASSLGDNSNQPQHF. The V gene is TRBV5-8, the J gene TRBJ1-5, with no clear D. V lost 2 bases, J lost 0 bases, and 9 bases lay in between. Germline V lookup: CDR1 SGHTS, CDR2 YDEGEE. This CDR3 is 15 amino acids long.

The chain has TRBV6-1 and TRBJ2-1; TRBD2 aligns across 7 bases. The length of the CDR3 is 13 residues. The germline V gene has CDR1 MNHNS and CDR2 SASEGT. The junction had 10 bases not matched to a gene; V was cut back by 8 bases and J by 9 bases. The CDR3 DNA is TGTGCCAGCCGTCGGGAGGAGTTAAGTGAGCAGTTCTTC. Encoded protein: CASRREELSEQFF.

The count of this clone is one. This chain joins TRBV30 and TRBJ2-1, with 12 bases that match TRBD2. Germline values: CDR1 GTSNPN, CDR2 SVGIG (reference sequence). With V trimmed by 3 bases and J by 0 bases, 6 bases remained unmatched. CDR3 length equals 17 residues. CDR3 sequence reads: CAWRGLAGSSSYNEQFF. The CDR3 DNA reads as TGTGCCTGGAGGGGACTAGCGGGCAGTAGCTCCTACAATGAGCAGTTCTTC.

This clone has just one count. Other DNA sequences in this specimen translate into the identical CDR3. V is TRBV28 and J is TRBJ1-1; D ambiguous. From germline, CDR1 is MDHEN and CDR2 SYDVKM. V lost 3 bases and J 3 bases, leaving 11 bases between the germline ends. The CDR3 is made up of 14 amino acids. This chain's CDR3 is CASSFAGKDTEAFF. The CDR3 region has the DNA TGTGCCAGCAGTTTTGCGGGTAAGGACACTGAAGCTTTCTTT.

The gene calls are TRBV9 and TRBJ2-3, with D possibly TRBD2 on 6 matching bases. V was trimmed by 4 bases and J by 1 base, leaving 13 bases between them. The CDR3 totals 15 residues. Looked up from germline, CDR1 is SGDLS and CDR2 is YYNGEE. The CDR3 sequence is CASSTGLSGTDTQYF. CDR3 DNA sequence: TGTGCCAGCAGCACCGGACTATCAGGCACAGATACGCAGTATTTT.

V and J are TRBV6-1 and TRBJ1-2; 8 nucleotides agree with TRBD1. Trimming removed 3 bases from V and 4 bases from J; junction bases left unmatched: 10. Germline CDR1 and CDR2: MNHNS and SASEGT. The CDR3 contains 16 residues. The CDR3 loop reads CASSDSGTGPPYGYTF. CDR3 DNA sequence: TGTGCCAGCAGTGATTCGGGGACAGGACCGCCCTATGGCTACACCTTC.

The V call is TRBV11-2, the J call TRBJ2-4; a possible D gene is TRBD2 (5 bases). The germline CDR1 and CDR2 sequences are SGHAT and FQNNGV. Deletions cut 1 base from V and 6 bases from J, with 10 bases between. The CDR3 covers 14 residues. CDR3 coding DNA: TGTGCCAGCAGCTTAGCTAGTAGCGCAAACATTCAGTACTTC. Translating gives CASSLASSANIQYF.

The chain combines TRBV19 with TRBJ2-1, with 9 bases matching TRBD2. Trimming at V came to 4 bases and at J to 8 bases, leaving 6 bases not matched to a gene. Germline V gene lookup returns CDR1 LNHDA and CDR2 SQIVND (reference sequence). The CDR3 contains 14 residues. The DNA for the CDR3 is TGTGCCAGTAGTACGCTAGCGGGGTGGGATGAGCAGTTCTTC. It is translated as CASSTLAGWDEQFF.

The rearrangement uses TRBV11-3 and TRBJ2-1; 7 bases agree with TRBD2. The CDR3 contains 15 residues. J gave up 6 bases and V 5 bases, and 10 bases lay outside the gene matches. Germline CDR1 reads SGHNT; CDR2 reads YENEEA. CDR3 sequence (DNA): TGTGCCAGCAGCCGAGACGGACTAGTCAGCAATGAGCAGTTCTTC. This gives the protein CASSRDGLVSNEQFF.

The rearrangement links TRBV18 to TRBJ1-2; D uncertain. The V gene's germline CDR1 is KGHSH and CDR2 LQKENI. V shed 2 bases and J shed 6 bases, with 16 bases lying between them. This CDR3 is built from 15 residues. CDR3 bases: TGTGCCAGCTCACCAAAGGCTGTTGTGGGCCATGGCTACACCTTC. Translated: CASSPKAVVGHGYTF.

A single count supports this clone. This rearrangement joins TRBV6-1 to TRBJ2-7, with TRBD2 as a possible D gene (6 bases). The CDR3 loop spans 14 amino acids. Trimming left V 1 base short and J 0 bases short, with 7 bases between. CDR1 is MNHNS, CDR2 SASEGT, per germline. CDR3 DNA sequence: TGTGCCAGCAGTGAAGGGGGGGTCTCCTACGAGCAGTACTTC. Translated, it gives CASSEGGVSYEQYF.

This chain connects TRBV30 to TRBJ1-4; D remains ambiguous. V dropped 0 bases and J dropped 2 bases, with 4 bases sitting between them. The CDR3 covers 13 residues. Germline V CDR1 and CDR2: GTSNPN, SVGIG (reference sequence). The CDR3 reads CAWSVRTNEKLFF. The CDR3 nucleotides are TGTGCCTGGAGTGTACGGACTAATGAAAAACTGTTTTTT. The full variable domain, with the rest looked up from reference TRBV30 and TRBJ1-4, is SQTIHQWPATLVQPVGSPLSLECTVEGTSNPNLYWYRQAAGRGLQLLFYSVGIGQISSEVPQNLSASRPQDRQFILSSKKLLLSDSGFYLCAWSVRTNEKLFFGSGTQLSVL.

The CDR3 DNA follows: TGTGCCAGCAGTTACTGGTCAGGTACCTACAATGAGCAGTTCTTC. The encoded protein is CASSYWSGTYNEQFF. The genes are TRBV6-6 and TRBJ2-1; D gene ambiguous. Germline V gene sequence: CDR1 MNHNY, CDR2 SVGAGI (reference sequence). The CDR3 spans 15 residues. V was cut by 1 base and J by 2 bases, with 9 bases left in between.